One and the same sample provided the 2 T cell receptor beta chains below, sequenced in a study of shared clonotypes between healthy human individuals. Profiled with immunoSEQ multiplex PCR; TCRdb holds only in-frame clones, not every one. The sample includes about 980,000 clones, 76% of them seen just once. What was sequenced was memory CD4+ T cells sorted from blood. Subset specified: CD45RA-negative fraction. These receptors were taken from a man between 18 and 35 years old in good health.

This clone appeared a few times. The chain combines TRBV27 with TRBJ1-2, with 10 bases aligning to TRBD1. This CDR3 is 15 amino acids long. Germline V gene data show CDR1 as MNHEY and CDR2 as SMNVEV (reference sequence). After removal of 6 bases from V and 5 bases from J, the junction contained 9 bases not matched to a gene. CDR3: CASRLLTGGAYGYTF. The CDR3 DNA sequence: TGTGCCAGCAGGCTCTTGACAGGGGGCGCGTATGGCTACACCTTC.

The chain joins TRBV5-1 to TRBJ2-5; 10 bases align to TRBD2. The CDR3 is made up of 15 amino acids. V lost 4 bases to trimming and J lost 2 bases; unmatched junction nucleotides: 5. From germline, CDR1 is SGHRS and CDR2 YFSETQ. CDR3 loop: CASSPTSGDQETQYF. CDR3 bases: TGCGCCAGCAGCCCCACTAGCGGGGATCAAGAGACCCAGTACTTC.